This entry lists 16 T cell receptor beta chains sequenced from one sample in a study of cytotoxic CD8 clonotypes in ibrutinib-treated CLL (dated by TCRdb to about 2021). The method behind the library was the immunoSEQ multiplex PCR assay. TCRdb re-hosts the immuneACCESS table, in-frame sequences only. Its copies lack some clones; in the studies checked, an unresolved V gene accounts for under half of them, and the cause for the rest is not known. In all, the sample holds under 300,000 clones, and roughly 70% of those were seen once. The ten largest clones capture just over 15% of the sample. The sample's time point label is to be understood as: roughly 2 years on ibrutinib. Source: PBMCs, taken after 24 months of ibrutinib treatment. The receptors shown here come from a human donor with chronic lymphocytic leukemia.

This chain connects TRBV30 to TRBJ1-5; possibly TRBD1 for D (5 bases). The CDR3 extends over 14 amino acids. Per the germline V gene, CDR1 is GTSNPN and CDR2 is SVGIG (reference sequence). V dropped 2 bases and J dropped 3 bases, with 11 bases sitting between them. In DNA form, the CDR3 reads TGTGCCTGGAGTAAGGGGACGGACAATCAGCCCCAGCATTTT. Amino acids: CAWSKGTDNQPQHF.

V and J are TRBV5-1 and TRBJ1-1; D unclear. V was cut by 0 bases and J by 8 bases, with 11 bases left in between. This CDR3 is built from 13 residues. The germline V gene has CDR1 SGHRS and CDR2 YFSETQ. CDR3 DNA sequence: TGCGCCAGCAGCTTGGCCGGGCCAGCGGAAGCTTTCTTT. It yields the protein CASSLAGPAEAFF.

This clone turned up a few times. V is TRBV28 and J is TRBJ2-3, with TRBD2 as a possible D gene (5 bases). The V gene's germline CDR1 is MDHEN and CDR2 SYDVKM. This CDR3 has 15 amino acids. V shed 7 bases and J shed 3 bases, with 17 bases lying between them. This CDR3 reads CASTPWRKRTDTQYF. The CDR3 DNA sequence: TGTGCCAGCACCCCCTGGCGAAAGCGGACAGATACGCAGTATTTT.

The chain carries TRBV15 and TRBJ2-7, with D possibly matching TRBD2 (6 bases). V was pared by 5 bases and J by 3 bases, with 17 bases between. Germline V lookup: CDR1 LNHNV, CDR2 YYDKDF (reference sequence). The CDR3 consists of 15 residues. The CDR3 region has the DNA TGTGCCACCAGCGGAAAAGTAGCGGCGTACTACGAGCAGTACTTC. Translated: CATSGKVAAYYEQYF.

The rearrangement links TRBV27 to TRBJ2-2, with D tentatively TRBD2 (6 bases). With 1 base removed from V and 7 bases from J, the gap between germline ends came to 19 bases. Germline loops: CDR1 MNHEY, CDR2 SMNVEV (reference sequence). This CDR3 is built from 17 residues. The CDR3 region has the DNA TGTGCCAGCAGTTTATTCTTGGCGGCGGCGGGGCGCGGGGAGCTGTTTTTT. As protein: CASSLFLAAAGRGELFF.

This chain connects TRBV11-2 to TRBJ2-1; unclear D gene. Germline V gene lookup returns CDR1 SGHAT and CDR2 FQNNGV. Trimming cost V 1 base and J 4 bases, with 8 bases left between them. The CDR3 runs to 14 residues. CDR3 loop: CASSLAGAYNEQFF. The CDR3 nucleotides are TGTGCCAGCAGCTTAGCTGGCGCGTACAATGAGCAGTTCTTC.

CDR3 residues: CASSLGGDGRDTQYF. The CDR3, as DNA: TGTGCCAGCAGCTTAGGTGGCGATGGGAGAGATACGCAGTATTTT. The V and J genes are TRBV7-2 and TRBJ2-3, with D maybe TRBD2 (5 bases). Looked up from germline, CDR1 is SGHTA and CDR2 is FQGNSA. The CDR3 spans 15 residues. V lost 1 base and J lost 5, with 13 bases in between. The whole variable domain, remainder taken from reference TRBV7-2 and TRBJ2-3, is GAGVSQSPSNKVTEKGKDVELRCDPISGHTALYWYRQSLGQGLEFLIYFQGNSAPDKSGLPSDRFSAERTGGSVSTLTIQRTQQEDSAVYLCASSLGGDGRDTQYFGPGTRLTVL.

In DNA, the CDR3 is TGTGCCAGCAGTCGAGGGATACTAGTCGGCACAGATACGCAGTATTTT. Amino acid sequence: CASSRGILVGTDTQYF. The chain recombines TRBV27 with TRBJ2-3, with a weak D call TRBD2 (5 bases). There are 16 residues in the CDR3. CDR1 is MNHEY, CDR2 SMNVEV, per germline (reference sequence). V was cut by 5 bases and J by 1 base, with 16 bases left in between.

This chain joins TRBV6-5 and TRBJ1-2; D uncertain. Trimming left V 4 bases short and J 1 base short, with 16 bases between. Germline lookup yields CDR1 MNHEY and CDR2 SVGAGI. This CDR3 region has 16 residues. For the CDR3, the DNA is TGTGCCAGCAGTTCTGTCCCCGGGCAGATTAACTATGGCTACACCTTC. Encoded protein: CASSSVPGQINYGYTF.

The chain links TRBV6-5 to TRBJ1-2; D is unclear. V was clipped by 2 bases and J by 8 bases, with 12 bases between them. Germline values: CDR1 MNHEY, CDR2 SVGAGI. The length of the CDR3 is 13 residues. The CDR3 spells CASSYGFPSGYTF. Here the CDR3 DNA reads TGTGCCAGCAGTTACGGTTTTCCCAGCGGCTACACCTTC.

The DNA for the CDR3 is TGCGCCAGCGCGACGGGACAACTCTACGAGCAGTACTTC. Translated, it gives CASATGQLYEQYF. The gene calls are TRBV5-1 and TRBJ2-7, with D possibly TRBD1 on 6 matching bases. With 7 bases removed from V and 3 bases from J, the gap between germline ends came to 14 bases. Germline CDR1 is SGHRS and CDR2 is YFSETQ. There are 13 residues in the CDR3.

The chain couples TRBV15 to TRBJ2-1, with D perhaps TRBD1 or TRBD2 (5 bases each). Trimming took off 5 bases at V and 8 bases at J, with 13 bases between the two ends. CDR3 length: 13 residues. Germline V gene lookup returns CDR1 LNHNV and CDR2 YYDKDF (reference sequence). CDR3 sequence reads: CATSGGIIYEQFF. DNA of the CDR3: TGTGCCACCAGCGGGGGTATTATATATGAGCAGTTCTTC.

J is TRBJ2-1 and V is TRBV5-1; 9 nucleotides align to TRBD1. This CDR3 comprises 15 residues. After removal of 3 bases from V and 7 bases from J, the junction contained 8 bases not matched to a gene. The germline gives CDR1 SGHRS, CDR2 YFSETQ. CDR3 sequence reads: CASSSTTGGDNEQFF. Written as DNA, the CDR3 is TGCGCCAGCAGCTCGACGACAGGGGGTGATAATGAGCAGTTCTTC.

The V call is TRBV28, the J call TRBJ2-1, with TRBD2 matching over 9 bases. Germline V gene sequence: CDR1 MDHEN, CDR2 SYDVKM. The J segment lost 7 bases and the V segment lost 4 bases, leaving 14 bases of the junction unmatched. The CDR3 contains 17 residues. In DNA, the CDR3 is TGTGCCAGCAGTTCGGCGCGCGGGAGGGCTGCGGTAAATGAGCAGTTCTTC. This encodes CASSSARGRAAVNEQFF.

The rearrangement uses TRBV7-8 and TRBJ2-2; no clear D. From germline, CDR1 is SGHVS and CDR2 FQNEAQ. The CDR3 covers 14 residues. V dropped 1 base and J dropped 2 bases, with 5 bases sitting between them. Here the CDR3 reads CASSLETNTGELFF. CDR3 DNA sequence: TGTGCCAGCAGCTTAGAGACCAACACCGGGGAGCTGTTTTTT.

This chain joins TRBV4-1 and TRBJ2-7; D not resolved. With 0 bases removed from V and 3 bases from J, the gap between germline ends came to 12 bases. The germline gives CDR1 MGHRA, CDR2 YSYEKL. This CDR3 spans 15 amino acids. The CDR3: CASSQEWAILYEQYF. The CDR3 coding sequence is TGCGCCAGCAGCCAAGAGTGGGCTATACTCTACGAGCAGTACTTC.